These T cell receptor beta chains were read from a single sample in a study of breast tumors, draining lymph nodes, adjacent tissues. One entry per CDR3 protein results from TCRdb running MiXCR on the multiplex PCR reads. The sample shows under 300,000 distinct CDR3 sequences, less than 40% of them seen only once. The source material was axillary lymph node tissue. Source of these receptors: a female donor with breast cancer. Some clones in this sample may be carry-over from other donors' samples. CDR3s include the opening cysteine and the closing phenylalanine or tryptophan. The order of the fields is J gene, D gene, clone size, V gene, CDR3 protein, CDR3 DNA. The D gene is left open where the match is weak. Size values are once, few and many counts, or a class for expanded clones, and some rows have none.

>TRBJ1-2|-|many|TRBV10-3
CAISLSGDGYTF
TGTGCCATCAGTCTATCGGGGGATGGCTACACCTTC
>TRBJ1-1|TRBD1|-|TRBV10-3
CAISEKQGLNTEAFF
TGTGCCATCAGTGAGAAACAGGGGTTGAACACTGAAGCTTTCTTT
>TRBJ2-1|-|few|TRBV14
CASSQLSRIGEQSF
TGTGCCAGCAGCCAACTCTCTAGGATAGGAGAGCAGTCCTTC
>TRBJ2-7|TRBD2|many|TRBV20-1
CSAIAGALYEQYF
TGCAGTGCAATAGCGGGGGCACTCTACGAGCAGTACTTC
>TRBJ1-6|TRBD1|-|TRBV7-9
CASSPRTGKGYNSPLHF
TGTGCCAGCAGCCCAAGGACAGGGAAGGGGTATAATTCACCCCTCCACTTT
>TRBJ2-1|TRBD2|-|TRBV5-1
CASSLGMVAAGGFNEQFF
TGCGCCAGCAGCTTGGGCATGGTAGCGGCGGGAGGCTTCAATGAGCAGTTCTTC
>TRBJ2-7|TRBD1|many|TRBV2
CASSEWGTGYEQYF
TGTGCCAGCAGTGAATGGGGGACAGGCTACGAGCAGTACTTC
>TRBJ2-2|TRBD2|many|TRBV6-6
CASQRGGAVAGELFF
TGTGCCAGCCAACGCGGGGGGGCTGTCGCCGGGGAGCTGTTTTTT
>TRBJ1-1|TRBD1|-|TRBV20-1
CSVLQGANTEAFF
TGCAGTGTTCTCCAGGGGGCGAACACTGAAGCTTTCTTT
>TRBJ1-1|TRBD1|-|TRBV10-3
CATAGTGDGEAFF
TGTGCCACCGCAGGGACAGGGGATGGTGAAGCTTTCTTT
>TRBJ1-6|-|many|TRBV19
CASSMRTGQSPSPLHF
TGTGCCAGTAGTATGCGTACGGGCCAAAGTCCTTCACCCCTCCACTTT
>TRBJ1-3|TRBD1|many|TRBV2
CATGAGDRGTGNTIYF
TGTGCCACGGGCGCCGGGGACAGGGGGACTGGAAACACCATATATTTT
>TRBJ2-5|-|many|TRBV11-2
CASSFSSLPAPLAQETQYF
TGTGCCAGCAGCTTTAGCAGCCTCCCGGCGCCTCTAGCGCAAGAGACCCAGTACTTC
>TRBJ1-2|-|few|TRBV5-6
CASSLGGTNYGYTF
TGTGCCAGCAGCCTCGGTGGAACTAACTATGGCTACACCTTC
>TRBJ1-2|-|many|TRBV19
CASNGGGVNGYTF
TGTGCCAGTAATGGGGGCGGTGTGAACGGCTACACCTTC
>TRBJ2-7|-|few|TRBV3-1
CASSPDTPRWREQYF
TGTGCCAGCAGCCCGGACACCCCGCGATGGCGCGAGCAGTACTTC
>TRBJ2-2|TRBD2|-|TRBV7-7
CASSLGGLAGVSTRELFF
TGTGCTAGCAGCTTAGGAGGCCTAGCGGGAGTAAGTACCAGGGAGCTGTTTTTT
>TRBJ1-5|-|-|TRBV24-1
CATSDSGSQPQHF
TGTGCCACCAGTGATTCGGGATCTCAGCCCCAGCATTTT
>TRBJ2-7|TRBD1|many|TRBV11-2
CASSADRARSEQYF
TGTGCCAGCAGCGCCGACAGGGCTCGGTCCGAGCAGTACTTC
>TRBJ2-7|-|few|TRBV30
CAWTFANSYEQYF
TGTGCCTGGACCTTTGCAAACTCCTACGAGCAGTACTTC
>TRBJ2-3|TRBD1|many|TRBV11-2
CASSSLGQGRGTDTQYF
TGTGCCAGCAGCTCCCTGGGACAGGGTCGAGGAACAGATACGCAGTATTTT
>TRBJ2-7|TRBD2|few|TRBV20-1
CSVTGRDLSYEQYF
TGCAGTGTCACGGGGAGGGACCTTTCCTACGAGCAGTACTTC
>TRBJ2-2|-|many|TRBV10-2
CASSPRTDGELFF
TGCGCCAGCAGTCCACGGACAGACGGGGAGCTGTTTTTT
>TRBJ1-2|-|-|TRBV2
CASSYSSRSYGYTF
TGTGCCAGCAGTTACTCGAGCAGGAGCTATGGCTACACCTTC
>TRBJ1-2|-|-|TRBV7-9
CASSLGGGHAVGYTF
TGTGCCAGCAGCTTAGGGGGGGGCCACGCCGTTGGCTACACCTTC
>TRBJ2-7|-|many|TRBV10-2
CASTSDRSYEQYF
TGCGCCAGCACCTCGGACAGATCCTACGAGCAGTACTTC
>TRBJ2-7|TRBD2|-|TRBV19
CASLPTSGGEQYF
TGTGCCAGTCTACCGACTAGCGGGGGCGAGCAGTACTTC
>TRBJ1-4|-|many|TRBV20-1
CSASAGINEKLFF
TGCAGTGCTAGTGCGGGAATTAATGAAAAACTGTTTTTT
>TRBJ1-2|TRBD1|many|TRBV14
CASSQGGTGRNGYTF
TGTGCCAGCAGCCAAGGAGGGACAGGGAGGAATGGCTACACCTTC
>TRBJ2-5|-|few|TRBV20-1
CSARAPRETQYF
TGCAGTGCTAGAGCCCCGAGGGAGACCCAGTACTTC
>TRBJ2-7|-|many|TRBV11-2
CASIEDGRGSYEQYF
TGTGCCAGCATCGAAGACGGCAGGGGCTCCTACGAGCAGTACTTC
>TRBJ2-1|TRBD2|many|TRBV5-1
CASSASGRNEQFF
TGCGCCAGCAGCGCTAGCGGGAGGAATGAGCAGTTCTTC
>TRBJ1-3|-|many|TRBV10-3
CAISEGQHSGNTIYF
TGTGCCATCAGTGAGGGACAACACTCTGGAAACACCATATATTTT
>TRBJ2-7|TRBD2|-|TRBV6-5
CASSHSFAGGYEQYF
TGTGCCAGCAGTCACTCGTTTGCGGGAGGCTACGAGCAGTACTTC
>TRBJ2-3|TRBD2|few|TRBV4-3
CASSQDLSGGADTQYF
TGCGCCAGCAGCCAAGATCTGAGCGGGGGGGCAGATACGCAGTATTTT
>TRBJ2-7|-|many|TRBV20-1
CSARDLLDSTYEQYF
TGCAGTGCTAGAGATCTTTTGGACAGTACCTACGAGCAGTACTTC
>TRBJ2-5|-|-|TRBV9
CASSAQGQQEAQYF
TGTGCCAGCAGCGCCCAAGGGCAGCAAGAGGCCCAGTACTTC
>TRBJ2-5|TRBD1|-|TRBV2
CATGAGDRGTQYF
TGTGCCACGGGCGCCGGGGACAGGGGGACCCAGTACTTC
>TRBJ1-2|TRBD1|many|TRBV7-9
CASSSGTGVTGYTF
TGTGCCAGCAGCTCGGGGACAGGGGTTACTGGCTACACCTTC
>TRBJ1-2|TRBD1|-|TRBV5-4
CASSLALAQGASGYGYTF
TGTGCCAGCAGCTTGGCCTTGGCACAGGGGGCATCCGGTTATGGCTACACCTTC
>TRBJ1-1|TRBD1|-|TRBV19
CASNRDRRGTEAFF
TGTGCCAGTAATCGGGACAGAAGGGGCACTGAAGCTTTCTTT
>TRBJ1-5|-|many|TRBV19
CASSIEDSNQPQHF
TGTGCCAGTAGTATTGAGGACAGCAATCAGCCCCAGCATTTT
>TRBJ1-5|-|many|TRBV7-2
CASSPKTGSNQPQHF
TGTGCCAGCAGCCCCAAGACAGGTAGCAATCAGCCCCAGCATTTT
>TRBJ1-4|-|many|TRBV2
CASWTGPRNEKLFF
TGTGCCAGCTGGACGGGACCCAGAAATGAAAAACTGTTTTTT
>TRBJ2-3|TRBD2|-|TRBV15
CATSREGRLTAGAQYF
TGTGCCACCAGCAGAGAGGGTCGTCTTACCGCGGGAGCGCAGTATTTT
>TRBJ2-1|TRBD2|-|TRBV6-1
CASSEPLASGGANEQFF
TGTGCCAGCAGTGAACCCCTGGCTAGCGGGGGGGCAAATGAGCAGTTCTTC